These 13 T cell receptor beta chains came from one sample sequenced in a study of shared clonotypes between healthy human individuals. Assay used: immunoSEQ multiplex PCR; TCRdb lists only in-frame clones, some missing. The sample contains 2 million to 2.5 million clones, 85% to 95% of which appear only once. The sample was naive CD4+ T cells from PBMCs. Subset described: CD45RA+ positively selected. These TCRs come from a man younger than 35 in good health. Some clones in this sample may be carry-over from other donors' samples.

This sequence joins TRBV28 and TRBJ2-7, with D perhaps given as TRBD1 or TRBD2 (5 bases each). The CDR3 loop spans 14 amino acids. Trimming took 8 bases from V and 3 from J, leaving 17 bases between them. The V gene's germline CDR1 is MDHEN and CDR2 SYDVKM. CDR3 coding DNA: TGTGCCAGCGCCCCCGGGACGGAATACTACGAGCAGTACTTC. It specifies CASAPGTEYYEQYF.

CDR3: CASSMQGRATDTQYF. In DNA form, the CDR3 reads TGTGCCAGTAGTATGCAGGGTCGGGCCACAGATACGCAGTATTTT. V and J are TRBV19 and TRBJ2-3; D is perhaps TRBD1 (5 bases). Germline assignment: CDR1 LNHDA and CDR2 SQIVND (reference sequence). This CDR3 is 15 amino acids long. V lost 3 bases and J lost 2, with 12 bases in between.

The chain uses TRBV4-1 and TRBJ1-5; no clear D gene. Per the germline V gene, CDR1 is MGHRA and CDR2 is YSYEKL. V was cut by 1 base and J by 2 bases, with 9 bases left in between. The CDR3 has 15 amino acids. The CDR3 here is CASSQATPGNQPQHF. CDR3 in DNA: TGCGCCAGCAGCCAAGCCACCCCGGGCAATCAGCCCCAGCATTTT.

Turning to this clone: Different DNA sequences within this sample yield the same CDR3. The chain employs TRBV18 and TRBJ2-2, with no clear D. CDR3 length: 13 amino acids. Germline CDR1 reads KGHSH; CDR2 reads LQKENI. V lost 2 bases and J lost 4, with 5 bases in between. CDR3 DNA sequence: TGTGCCAGCTCACCAGGAAGCACCGGGGAGCTGTTTTTT. This codes for CASSPGSTGELFF.

CDR3 sequence: CASSSEPGLPYNEQFF. The CDR3 DNA reads as TGTGCCAGCAGCTCGGAACCGGGACTCCCATACAATGAGCAGTTCTTC. The chain uses TRBV7-6 and TRBJ2-1; D is possibly TRBD2 (6 bases). V was pared by 4 bases and J by 4 bases, with 17 bases between. The length of the CDR3 is 16 residues. CDR1 is SGHVS, CDR2 FNYEAQ, per germline. The full variable domain, with the rest looked up from reference TRBV7-6 and TRBJ2-1, is GAGVSQSPRYKVTKRGQDVALRCDPISGHVSLYWYRQALGQGPEFLTYFNYEAQQDKSGLPNDRFSAERPEGSISTLTIQRTEQRDSAMYRCASSSEPGLPYNEQFFGPGTRLTVL.

The chain links TRBV7-2 to TRBJ1-5; D gene uncertain. The V end lost 8 bases, the J end lost 7 bases, and 12 bases lay between the germline ends. This CDR3 region has 12 residues. The V gene's germline CDR1 is SGHTA and CDR2 FQGNSA. As DNA, the CDR3 is TGTGCCAGCTCCGATCCTGGGCAGCCCCAGCATTTT. It specifies CASSDPGQPQHF.

The chain has TRBV10-3 and TRBJ2-2; 8 positions match TRBD1. The trim removed 6 bases at V and 4 bases at J, leaving 4 bases unmatched. The CDR3 runs to 14 residues. Germline CDR1 reads ENHRY; CDR2 reads SYGVKD. CDR3 sequence reads: CAIRRQGATGELFF. CDR3 coding DNA: TGTGCCATCAGGAGGCAGGGGGCCACCGGGGAGCTGTTTTTT.

The rearrangement uses TRBV28 and TRBJ1-5; 11 nucleotides match TRBD1. CDR3 length: 15 amino acids. Per germline, CDR1 MDHEN and CDR2 SYDVKM. The V segment lost 8 bases and the J segment 7 bases; nucleotides outside the gene matches: 10. CDR3 DNA sequence: TGTGCCAGCCTTGTGGGACAGGGGGGATACCAGCCCCAGCATTTT. It encodes CASLVGQGGYQPQHF.

This clone was counted only a few times. In DNA, the CDR3 is TGTGCCTGGAAGGGCAACTTCATGAACACTGAAGCTTTCTTT. Translated, it gives CAWKGNFMNTEAFF. J is TRBJ1-1 and V is TRBV30; no definite D call. Trimming removed 4 bases at V and 0 bases at J, with 12 bases between. This CDR3 has 14 amino acids. Germline V gene lookup returns CDR1 GTSNPN and CDR2 SVGIG (reference sequence). Full variable domain (outside the CDR3, taken from reference TRBV30 and TRBJ1-1): SQTIHQWPATLVQPVGSPLSLECTVEGTSNPNLYWYRQAAGRGLQLLFYSVGIGQISSEVPQNLSASRPQDRQFILSSKKLLLSDSGFYLCAWKGNFMNTEAFFGQGTRLTVV.

This clone appeared a single time. This chain joins TRBV4-1 and TRBJ2-5, with TRBD1 matching 7 bases. Germline lookup yields CDR1 MGHRA and CDR2 YSYEKL. V shed 0 bases, J shed 4 bases, and the junction held 11 bases outside the gene matches. The CDR3 runs 17 residues. CDR3 loop: CASSQEVGQAGGETQYF. The CDR3 DNA is TGCGCCAGCAGCCAAGAAGTAGGTCAGGCAGGGGGAGAGACCCAGTACTTC.

The chain recombines TRBV7-9 with TRBJ2-7, with 10 bases identical to TRBD2. The CDR3 has 16 amino acids. The V and J ends lost 5 bases and 0 bases, in that order; junction bases with no gene match: 7. The germline V gene encodes CDR1 SEHNR and CDR2 FQNEAQ (reference sequence). This chain's CDR3 is CASSHPLAGASYEQYF. The CDR3 nucleotides are TGTGCCAGCAGCCATCCTCTAGCGGGAGCCTCCTACGAGCAGTACTTC.

V usage is TRBV18 and J usage is TRBJ2-2, with 9 bases lining up with TRBD1. Losses at the gene ends were 3 bases for V and 4 bases for J; bases not matched to a gene: 6. The CDR3 length is 16 residues. Germline V gene data show CDR1 as KGHSH and CDR2 as LQKENI. The CDR3 protein is CASSPTGQGITGELFF. The CDR3 region has the DNA TGTGCCAGCTCACCGACGGGACAGGGAATCACCGGGGAGCTGTTTTTT.

The V call is TRBV7-8, the J call TRBJ1-2; maybe TRBD1 (5 bases). V shed 0 bases and J shed 7 bases, with 15 bases lying between them. Germline-derived CDR1 and CDR2 are SGHVS and FQNEAQ. The CDR3 contains 15 residues. The CDR3 reads CASSLAGGAPGGYTF. CDR3 DNA: TGTGCCAGCAGCTTAGCGGGAGGGGCGCCGGGTGGCTACACCTTC. Full variable domain (outside the CDR3, taken from reference TRBV7-8 and TRBJ1-2): GAGVSQSPRYKVAKRGQDVALRCDPISGHVSLFWYQQALGQGPEFLTYFQNEAQLDKSGLPSDRFFAERPEGSVSTLKIQRTQQEDSAVYLCASSLAGGAPGGYTFGSGTRLTVV.